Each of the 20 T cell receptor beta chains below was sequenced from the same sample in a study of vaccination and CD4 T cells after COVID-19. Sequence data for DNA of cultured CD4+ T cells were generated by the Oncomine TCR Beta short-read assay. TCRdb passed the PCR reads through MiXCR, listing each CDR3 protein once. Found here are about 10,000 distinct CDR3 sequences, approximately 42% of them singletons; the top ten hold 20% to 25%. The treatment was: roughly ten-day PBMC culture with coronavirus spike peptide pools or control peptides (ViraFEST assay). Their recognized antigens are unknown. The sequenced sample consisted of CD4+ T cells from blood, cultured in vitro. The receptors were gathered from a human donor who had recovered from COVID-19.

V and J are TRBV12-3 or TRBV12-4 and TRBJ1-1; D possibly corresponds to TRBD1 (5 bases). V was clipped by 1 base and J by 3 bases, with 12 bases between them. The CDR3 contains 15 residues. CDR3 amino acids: CASSLGGADHTEAFF. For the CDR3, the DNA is TGTGCCAGCAGTTTAGGTGGGGCAGATCACACTGAAGCTTTCTTT.

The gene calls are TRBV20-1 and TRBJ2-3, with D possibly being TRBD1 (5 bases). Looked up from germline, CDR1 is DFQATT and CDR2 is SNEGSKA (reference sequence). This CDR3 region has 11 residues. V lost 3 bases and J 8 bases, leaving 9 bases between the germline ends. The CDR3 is CSASQGATQYF. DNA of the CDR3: TGCAGTGCTAGTCAGGGTGCTACGCAGTATTTT.

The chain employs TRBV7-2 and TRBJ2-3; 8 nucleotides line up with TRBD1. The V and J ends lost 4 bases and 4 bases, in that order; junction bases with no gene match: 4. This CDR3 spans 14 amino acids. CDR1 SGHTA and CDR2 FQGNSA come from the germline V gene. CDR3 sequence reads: CASSSGQGADTQYF. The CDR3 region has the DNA TGTGCCAGCAGCTCCGGACAGGGCGCAGATACGCAGTATTTT.

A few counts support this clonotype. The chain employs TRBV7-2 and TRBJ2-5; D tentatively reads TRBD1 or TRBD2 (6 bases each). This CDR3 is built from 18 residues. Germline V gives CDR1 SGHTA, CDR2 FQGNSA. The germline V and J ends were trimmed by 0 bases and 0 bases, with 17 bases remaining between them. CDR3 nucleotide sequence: TGTGCCAGCAGCTTAGCGCCGTGGGGGGCGGGGTACCAAGAGACCCAGTACTTC. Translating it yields CASSLAPWGAGYQETQYF.

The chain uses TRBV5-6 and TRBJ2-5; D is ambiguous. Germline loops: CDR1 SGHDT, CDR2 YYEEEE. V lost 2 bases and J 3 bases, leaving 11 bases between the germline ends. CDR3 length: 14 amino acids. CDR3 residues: CASSFENRKETQYF. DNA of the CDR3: TGTGCCAGCAGCTTCGAGAACAGAAAAGAGACCCAGTACTTC.

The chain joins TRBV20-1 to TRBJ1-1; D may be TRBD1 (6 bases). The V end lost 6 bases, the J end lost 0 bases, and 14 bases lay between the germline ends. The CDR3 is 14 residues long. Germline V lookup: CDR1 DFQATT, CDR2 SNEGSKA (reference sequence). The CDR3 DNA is TGCAGTGCCGAGGCCGGGACATTGAACACTGAAGCTTTCTTT. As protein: CSAEAGTLNTEAFF.

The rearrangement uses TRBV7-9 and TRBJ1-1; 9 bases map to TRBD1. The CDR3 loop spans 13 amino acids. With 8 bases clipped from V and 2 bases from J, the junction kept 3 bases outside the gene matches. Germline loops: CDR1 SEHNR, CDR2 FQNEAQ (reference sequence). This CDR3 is CASQTGGNTEAFF. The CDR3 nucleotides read TGTGCCAGCCAAACAGGGGGCAACACTGAAGCTTTCTTT.

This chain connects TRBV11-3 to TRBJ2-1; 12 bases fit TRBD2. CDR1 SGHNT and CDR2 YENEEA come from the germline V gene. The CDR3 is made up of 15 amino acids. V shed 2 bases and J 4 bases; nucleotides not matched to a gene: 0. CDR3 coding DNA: TGTGCCAGCAGCTTACTAGCGGGGGGGTACAATGAGCAGTTCTTC. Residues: CASSLLAGGYNEQFF.

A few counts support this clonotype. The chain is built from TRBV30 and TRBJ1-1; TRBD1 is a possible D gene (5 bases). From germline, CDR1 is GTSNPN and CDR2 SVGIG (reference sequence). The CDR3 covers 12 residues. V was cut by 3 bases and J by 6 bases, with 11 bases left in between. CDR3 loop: CAWSPRRAEAFF. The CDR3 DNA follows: TGTGCCTGGAGCCCTCGCAGGGCTGAAGCTTTCTTT.

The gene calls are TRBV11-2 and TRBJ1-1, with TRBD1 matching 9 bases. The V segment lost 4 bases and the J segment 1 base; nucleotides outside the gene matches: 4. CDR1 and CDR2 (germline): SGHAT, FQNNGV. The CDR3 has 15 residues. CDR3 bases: TGTGCCAGCAGCTCGGGGACAGGGTGGAACACTGAAGCTTTCTTT. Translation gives CASSSGTGWNTEAFF. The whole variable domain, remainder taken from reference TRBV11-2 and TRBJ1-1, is EAGVAQSPRYKIIEKRQSVAFWCNPISGHATLYWYQQILGQGPKLLIQFQNNGVVDDSQLPKDRFSAERLKGVDSTLKIQPAKLEDSAVYLCASSSGTGWNTEAFFGQGTRLTVV.

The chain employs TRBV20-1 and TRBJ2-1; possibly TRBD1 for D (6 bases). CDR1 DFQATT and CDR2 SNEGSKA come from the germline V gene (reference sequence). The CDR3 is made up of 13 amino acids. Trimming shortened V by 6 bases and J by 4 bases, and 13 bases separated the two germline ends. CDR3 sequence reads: CSARRTAYNEQFF. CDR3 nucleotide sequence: TGCAGTGCCCGCCGGACAGCATACAATGAGCAGTTCTTC.

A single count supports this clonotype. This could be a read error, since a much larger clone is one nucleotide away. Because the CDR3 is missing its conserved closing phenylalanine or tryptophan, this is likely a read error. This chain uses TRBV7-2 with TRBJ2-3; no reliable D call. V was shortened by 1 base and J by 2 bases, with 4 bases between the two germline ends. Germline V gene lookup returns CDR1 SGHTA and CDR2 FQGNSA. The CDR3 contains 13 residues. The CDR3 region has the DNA TGTGCCAGCAGCTTAGGAGCCACAGATACGCAGTATCTT. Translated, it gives CASSLGATDTQYL.

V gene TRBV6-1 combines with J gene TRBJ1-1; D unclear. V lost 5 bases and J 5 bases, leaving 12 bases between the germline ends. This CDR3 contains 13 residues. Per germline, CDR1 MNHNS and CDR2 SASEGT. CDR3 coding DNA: TGTGCCAGCAGTAATAAGGGAGGGACTGAAGCTTTCTTT. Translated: CASSNKGGTEAFF.

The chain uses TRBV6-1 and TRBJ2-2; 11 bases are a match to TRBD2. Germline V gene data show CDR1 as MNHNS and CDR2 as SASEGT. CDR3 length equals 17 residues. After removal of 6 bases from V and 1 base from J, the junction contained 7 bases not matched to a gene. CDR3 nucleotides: TGTGCCAGCAGCCCTACTAGCGGGGGCCAGAACACCGGGGAGCTGTTTTTT. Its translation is CASSPTSGGQNTGELFF.

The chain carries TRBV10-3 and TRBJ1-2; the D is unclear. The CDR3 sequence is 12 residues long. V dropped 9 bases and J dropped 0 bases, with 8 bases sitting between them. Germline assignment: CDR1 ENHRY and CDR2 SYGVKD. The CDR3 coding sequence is TGTGCCATTATGGACCCTAACTATGGCTACACCTTC. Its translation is CAIMDPNYGYTF.

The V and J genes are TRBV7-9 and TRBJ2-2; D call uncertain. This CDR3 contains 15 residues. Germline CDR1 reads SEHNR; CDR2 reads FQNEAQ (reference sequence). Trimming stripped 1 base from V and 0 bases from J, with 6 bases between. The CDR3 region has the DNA TGTGCCAGCAGCTTAGGAGACACGAACACCGGGGAGCTGTTTTTT. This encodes CASSLGDTNTGELFF.

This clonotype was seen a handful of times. The CDR3 coding sequence is TGCAGTGCTAGAGGACTAGCGGGGGGGCGAGGATCCTACAATGAGCAGTTCTTC. Encoded protein: CSARGLAGGRGSYNEQFF. This chain links TRBV20-1 with TRBJ2-1; 14 bases match TRBD2. CDR3 length: 18 amino acids. Unmatched junction bases numbered 6, after V lost 1 base and J lost 1 base. Germline values: CDR1 DFQATT, CDR2 SNEGSKA (reference sequence).

CDR3 protein: CASSYSTTGLAKNIQYF. The CDR3 DNA reads as TGTGCCAGCAGTTACTCGACCACGGGCCTAGCCAAAAACATTCAGTACTTC. The genes are TRBV6-2 or TRBV6-3 and TRBJ2-4; D is unclear. V was cut by 0 bases and J by 0 bases, with 12 bases left in between. CDR1 and CDR2 (germline): MNHEY, SVGEGT. This CDR3 contains 17 residues.

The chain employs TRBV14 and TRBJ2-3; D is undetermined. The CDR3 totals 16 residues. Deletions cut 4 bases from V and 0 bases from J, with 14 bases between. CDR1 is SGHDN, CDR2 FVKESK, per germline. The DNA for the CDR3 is TGTGCCAGCAGCCCCTGGACCTACGCTAGCACAGATACGCAGTATTTT. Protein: CASSPWTYASTDTQYF.

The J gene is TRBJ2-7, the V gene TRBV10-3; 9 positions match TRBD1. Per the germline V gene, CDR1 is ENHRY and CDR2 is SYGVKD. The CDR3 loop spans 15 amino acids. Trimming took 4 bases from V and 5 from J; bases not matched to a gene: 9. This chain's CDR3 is CAISGSRDRVNEQYF. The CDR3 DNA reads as TGTGCCATCAGTGGGTCTCGGGACAGGGTAAACGAGCAGTACTTC.